This T cell receptor (beta chain) was identified during a study of T cell changes during pregnancy in multiple sclerosis. The CDR3 loop spans 16 amino acids. Germline V lookup: CDR1 KGHSH, CDR2 LQKENI. With 3 bases clipped from V and 5 bases from J, the junction kept 12 bases outside the gene matches. Only in-frame clones appear in the TCRdb table, and some are missing; sequencing was by immunoSEQ multiplex PCR. The table shows 20,000 to 30,000 clones, with more than 75% occurring only once. The material sequenced was CD4+ T cells from peripheral blood mononuclear cells, taken in the first trimester of pregnancy. The chain links TRBV18 to TRBJ2-5, with 7 bases lining up with TRBD2. This clonotype was obtained from a female donor in good health, enrolled as a control in a pregnancy study. The CDR3 DNA is TGTGCCAGCTCACCGCGCGGGAGTGGGTCGTGGGAGACCCAGTACTTC. It specifies CASSPRGSGSWETQYF.